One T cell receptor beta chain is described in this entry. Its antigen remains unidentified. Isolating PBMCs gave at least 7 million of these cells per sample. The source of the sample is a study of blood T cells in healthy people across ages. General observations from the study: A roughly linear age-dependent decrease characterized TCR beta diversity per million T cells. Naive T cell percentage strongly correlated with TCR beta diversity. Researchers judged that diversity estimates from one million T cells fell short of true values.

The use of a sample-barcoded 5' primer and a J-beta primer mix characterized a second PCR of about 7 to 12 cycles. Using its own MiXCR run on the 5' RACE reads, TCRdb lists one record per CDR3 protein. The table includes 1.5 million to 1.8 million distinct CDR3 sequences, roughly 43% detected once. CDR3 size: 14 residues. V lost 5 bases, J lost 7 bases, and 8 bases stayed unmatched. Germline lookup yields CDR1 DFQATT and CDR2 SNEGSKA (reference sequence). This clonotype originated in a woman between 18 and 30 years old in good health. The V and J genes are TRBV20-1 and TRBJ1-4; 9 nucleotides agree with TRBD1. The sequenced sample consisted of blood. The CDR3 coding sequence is TGCAGTGCTTCTTACAGGGGGCGAGGTGAAAAACTGTTTTTT. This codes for CSASYRGRGEKLFF.